This TCR beta chain was recovered during a study of blood T cell repertoires in COVID-19. Study background: The United States, Italy and Spain were the sources of the acute and convalescent COVID-19 samples.

Patients of the Seattle cohort, enrolled during active infection, were followed longitudinally. Germline values: CDR1 MNHEY, CDR2 SVGAGI. J lost 9 bases, V lost 5 bases, and 4 bases had no gene match. The CDR3 spans 13 residues. In the authors' methods: Amplifying reference gene primers gave estimates of nucleated cell counts. Method: immunoSEQ multiplex PCR; TCRdb's copy keeps in-frame clones and lacks some. V and J calls and clone size follow that table, whereas D and trimming were derived from the DNA. Seen here are fewer than 400,000 clones, roughly 90% observed once, and the top ten hold about 2%.

The chain has TRBV6-5 and TRBJ1-1; TRBD1 matches 12 bases. Sequencing input: peripheral blood. The TCR was taken from a woman aged 25 to 39 with COVID-19, enrolled during active disease. DNA of the CDR3: TGTGCCAGCAGTCCCCGGGACAGGGGGCAAGCTTTCTTT. Protein product: CASSPRDRGQAFF.